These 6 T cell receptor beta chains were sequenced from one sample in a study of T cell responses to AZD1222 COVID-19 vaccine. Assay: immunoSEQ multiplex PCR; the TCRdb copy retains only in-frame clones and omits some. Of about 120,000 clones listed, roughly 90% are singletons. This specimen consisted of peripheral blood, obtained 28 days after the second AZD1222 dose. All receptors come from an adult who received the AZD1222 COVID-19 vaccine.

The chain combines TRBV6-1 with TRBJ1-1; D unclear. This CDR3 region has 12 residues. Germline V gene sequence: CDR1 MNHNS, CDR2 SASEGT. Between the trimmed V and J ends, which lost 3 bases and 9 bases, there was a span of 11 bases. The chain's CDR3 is CASSDRFSKAFF. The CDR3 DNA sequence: TGTGCCAGCAGTGACCGGTTTTCAAAAGCTTTCTTT.

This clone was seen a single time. The CDR3 nucleotides read TGTGCCAGCAGTTTGAATCCACAGTTCTTC. As protein: CASSLNPQFF. The V gene is TRBV27, the J gene TRBJ2-1; D not certain. Looked up from germline, CDR1 is MNHEY and CDR2 is SMNVEV (reference sequence). CDR3 size: 10 residues. V was clipped by 3 bases and J by 13 bases, with 7 bases between them.

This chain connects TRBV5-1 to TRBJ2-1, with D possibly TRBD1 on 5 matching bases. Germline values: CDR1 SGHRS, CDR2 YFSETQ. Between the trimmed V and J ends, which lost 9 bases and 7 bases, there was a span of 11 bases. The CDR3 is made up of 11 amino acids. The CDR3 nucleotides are TGCGCCACCCAGGGTTATAATGAGCAGTTCTTC. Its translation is CATQGYNEQFF.

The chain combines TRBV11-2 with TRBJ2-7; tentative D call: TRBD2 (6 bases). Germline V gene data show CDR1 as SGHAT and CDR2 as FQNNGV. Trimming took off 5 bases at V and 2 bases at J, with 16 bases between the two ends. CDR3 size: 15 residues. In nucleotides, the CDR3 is TGTGCCAGCAGCCAATCGGGAGCACAGACCTACGAGCAGTACTTC. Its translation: CASSQSGAQTYEQYF.

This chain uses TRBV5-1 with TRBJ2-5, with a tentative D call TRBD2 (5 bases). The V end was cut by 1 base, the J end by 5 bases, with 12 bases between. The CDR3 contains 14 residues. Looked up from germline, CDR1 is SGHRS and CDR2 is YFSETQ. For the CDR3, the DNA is TGCGCCAGCAGCTTGCAGGCCCCGGGGGAGACCCAGTACTTC. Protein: CASSLQAPGETQYF.

CDR3 residues: CASSSDRSGNTIYF. The CDR3 DNA follows: TGCGCCAGCAGCTCGGACAGATCTGGAAACACCATATATTTT. The chain recombines TRBV5-1 with TRBJ1-3, with TRBD1 as a possible D gene (6 bases). Germline CDR1 reads SGHRS; CDR2 reads YFSETQ. The length of the CDR3 is 14 residues. The ends were cut back, 3 bases at V and 1 base at J, with 8 bases in the middle. The full variable domain, its missing parts supplied by reference TRBV5-1 and TRBJ1-3, is KAGVTQTPRYLIKTRGQQVTLSCSPISGHRSVSWYQQTPGQGLQFLFEYFSETQRNKGNFPGRFSGRQFSNSRSEMNVSTLELGDSALYLCASSSDRSGNTIYFGEGSWLTVV.